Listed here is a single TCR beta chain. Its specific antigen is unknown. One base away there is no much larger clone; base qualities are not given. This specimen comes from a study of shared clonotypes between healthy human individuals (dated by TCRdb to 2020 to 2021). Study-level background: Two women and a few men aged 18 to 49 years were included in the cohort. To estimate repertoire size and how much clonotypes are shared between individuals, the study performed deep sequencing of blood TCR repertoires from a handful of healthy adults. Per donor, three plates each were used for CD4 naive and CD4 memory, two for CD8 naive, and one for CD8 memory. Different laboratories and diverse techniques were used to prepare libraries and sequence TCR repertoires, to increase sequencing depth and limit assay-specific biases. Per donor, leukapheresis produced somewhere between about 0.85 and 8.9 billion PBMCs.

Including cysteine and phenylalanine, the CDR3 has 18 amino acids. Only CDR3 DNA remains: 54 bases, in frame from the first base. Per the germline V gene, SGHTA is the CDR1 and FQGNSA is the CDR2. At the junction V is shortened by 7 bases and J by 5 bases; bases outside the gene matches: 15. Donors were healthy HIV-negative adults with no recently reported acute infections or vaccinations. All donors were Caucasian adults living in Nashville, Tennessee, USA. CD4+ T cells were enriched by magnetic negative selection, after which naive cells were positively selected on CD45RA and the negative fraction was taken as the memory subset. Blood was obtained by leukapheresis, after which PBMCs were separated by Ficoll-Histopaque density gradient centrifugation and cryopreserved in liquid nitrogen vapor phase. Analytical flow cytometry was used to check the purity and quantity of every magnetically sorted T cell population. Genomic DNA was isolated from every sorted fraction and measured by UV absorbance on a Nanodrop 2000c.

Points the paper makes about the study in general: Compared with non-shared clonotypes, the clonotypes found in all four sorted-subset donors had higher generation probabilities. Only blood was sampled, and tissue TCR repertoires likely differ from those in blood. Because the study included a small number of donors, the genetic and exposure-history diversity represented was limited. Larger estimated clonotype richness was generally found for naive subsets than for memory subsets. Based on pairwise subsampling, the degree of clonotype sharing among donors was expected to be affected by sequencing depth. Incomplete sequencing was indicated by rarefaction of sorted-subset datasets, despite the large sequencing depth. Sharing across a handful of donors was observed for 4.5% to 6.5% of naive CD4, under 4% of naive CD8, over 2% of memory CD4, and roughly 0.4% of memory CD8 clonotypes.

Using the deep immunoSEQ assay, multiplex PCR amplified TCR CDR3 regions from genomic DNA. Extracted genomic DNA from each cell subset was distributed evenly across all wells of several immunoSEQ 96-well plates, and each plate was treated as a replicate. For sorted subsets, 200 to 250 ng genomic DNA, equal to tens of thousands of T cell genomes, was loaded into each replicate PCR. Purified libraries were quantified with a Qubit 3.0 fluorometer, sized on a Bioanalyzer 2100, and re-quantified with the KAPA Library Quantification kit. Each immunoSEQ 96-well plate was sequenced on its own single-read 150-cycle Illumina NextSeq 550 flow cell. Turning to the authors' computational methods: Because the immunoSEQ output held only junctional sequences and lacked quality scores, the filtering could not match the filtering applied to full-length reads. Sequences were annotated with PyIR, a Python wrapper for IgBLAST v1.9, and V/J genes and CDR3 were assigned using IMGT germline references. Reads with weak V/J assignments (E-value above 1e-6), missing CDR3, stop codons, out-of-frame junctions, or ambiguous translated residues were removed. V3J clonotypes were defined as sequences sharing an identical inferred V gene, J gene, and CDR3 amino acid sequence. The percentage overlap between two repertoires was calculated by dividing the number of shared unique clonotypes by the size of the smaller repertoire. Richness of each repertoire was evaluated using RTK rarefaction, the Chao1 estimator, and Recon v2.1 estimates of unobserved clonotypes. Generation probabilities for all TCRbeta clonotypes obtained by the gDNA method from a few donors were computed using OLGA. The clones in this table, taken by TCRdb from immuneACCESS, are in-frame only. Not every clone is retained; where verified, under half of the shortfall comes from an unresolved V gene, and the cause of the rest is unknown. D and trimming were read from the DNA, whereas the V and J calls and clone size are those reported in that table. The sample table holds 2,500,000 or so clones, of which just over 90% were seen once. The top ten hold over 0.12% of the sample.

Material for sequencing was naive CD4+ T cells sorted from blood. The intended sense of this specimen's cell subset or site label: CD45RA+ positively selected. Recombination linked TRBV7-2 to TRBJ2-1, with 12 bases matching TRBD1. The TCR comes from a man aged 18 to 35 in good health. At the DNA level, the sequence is TGTGCCAGCACCCGGGACAGGGGGCAATGGACGTTAGACAATGAGCAGTTCTTC. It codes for CASTRDRGQWTLDNEQFF. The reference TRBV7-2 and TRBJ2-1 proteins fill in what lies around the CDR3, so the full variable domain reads GAGVSQSPSNKVTEKGKDVELRCDPISGHTALYWYRQSLGQGLEFLIYFQGNSAPDKSGLPSDRFSAERTGGSVSTLTIQRTQQEDSAVYLCASTRDRGQWTLDNEQFFGPGTRLTVL.